This T cell receptor beta chain was captured in a study of blood T cells in healthy people across ages. Study-wide results and caveats: PBMCs went unsorted, and a conclusive naive versus antigen-experienced comparison was therefore prevented. The recorded TCR beta diversity per million T cells decreased in a roughly linear manner with age.

V lost 0 bases to trimming and J lost 2 bases, with 7 bases between them. This CDR3 is built from 14 residues. Per the germline V gene, CDR1 is SGHRS and CDR2 is YFSETQ. Notes on this clonotype: Its antigen remains unidentified.

Isolation of PBMCs gave at least 6 million cells per sample. The second PCR ran about 6 to 11 cycles with a sample-barcoded 5' primer and J-beta primers. TCRdb processed the 5' RACE reads anew with MiXCR; each CDR3 protein has one entry. The sample lists about 570,000 distinct CDR3 sequences, approximately 25% occurring once. The V and J genes are TRBV5-1 and TRBJ2-3; the D is unclear. The sequenced sample was blood. The receptor was isolated from a woman aged 70 to 79 in good health. The CDR3 sequence: CASSLAWITDTQYF. The CDR3 nucleotides are TGCGCCAGCAGCTTGGCCTGGATCACAGATACGCAGTATTTT.